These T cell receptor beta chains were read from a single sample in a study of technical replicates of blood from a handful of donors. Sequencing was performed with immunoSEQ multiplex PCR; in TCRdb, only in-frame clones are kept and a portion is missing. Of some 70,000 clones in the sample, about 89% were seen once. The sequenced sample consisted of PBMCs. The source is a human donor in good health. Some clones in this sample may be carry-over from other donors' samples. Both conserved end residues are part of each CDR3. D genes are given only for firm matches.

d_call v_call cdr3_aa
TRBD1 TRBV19 CASSQPGRGQRNTIYF
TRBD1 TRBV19 CASGISGGYSQPQHF
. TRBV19 CASSMGSNYGYTF
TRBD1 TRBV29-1 CSVRAGGSYGYTF
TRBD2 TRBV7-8 CASSRLAGKMFEQYF
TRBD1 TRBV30 CAWDTGVNYGYTF
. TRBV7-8 CASSFGSGSAVETQYF
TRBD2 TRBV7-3 CASSLGLASDTQYF
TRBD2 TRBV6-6 CASRGLAGDNEQFF
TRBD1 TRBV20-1 CSAGQGAVAFF
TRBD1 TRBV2 CASRGTVNYGYTF
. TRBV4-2 CASSQPTGSPEAFF
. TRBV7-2 CASSLDSAGLGSPLHF
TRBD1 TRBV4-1 CASSQRQGTDTQYF
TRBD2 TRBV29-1 CSLVPVAGGQETQYF
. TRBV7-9 CASSLGRAFGGQETQYF
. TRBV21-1 CASSAKNYGYTF
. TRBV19 CASSIPGRSGNTIYF
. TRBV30 CAWSVSTVGEQYF
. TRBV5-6 CASSKMLSTPTNEKLFF
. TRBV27 CASSLRDTGLDEQYF
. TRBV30 CAWSPFWGGNTGELFF
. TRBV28 CASRVQANYGYTF
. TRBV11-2 CASSSDQGTYEQYF
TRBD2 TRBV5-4 CASSRLGLAGIETQYF
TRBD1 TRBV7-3 CASSRDRAGEQFF
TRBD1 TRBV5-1 CASSLGGQGAGGFEQYF